The rows below give T cell receptor beta chains drawn from one sample of a study of Tregs in tolerant kidney transplant recipients. No antigen has been assigned to these receptors. TCRdb's table, derived via immunoSEQ multiplex PCR, lists solely in-frame clones and lacks some. This table holds 15,000 or so clones, roughly 50% found once. The material sequenced was CD4+ T cells from blood cultured with allogeneic cells, taken before the transplant. The source of these receptors is a human patient who received a combined kidney and bone marrow transplant. Both conserved end residues are part of each CDR3. A D gene is named only where the DNA matches it firmly. Size values are once, few and many counts, or a class for expanded clones, and some rows have none.

j_call | v_call | clone_size | d_call | cdr3_length | cdr3_aa | cdr3_nt
TRBJ1-2 | TRBV6-5 | NA | NA | 14 | CASSPGRGIYGYTF | TGTGCCAGCAGCCCCGGCAGGGGAATCTATGGCTACACCTTC
TRBJ2-1 | TRBV29-1 | few | TRBD2 | 13 | CSVRASGIDQQFF | TGCAGCGTTCGGGCTAGCGGGATTGACCAGCAGTTCTTC
TRBJ2-1 | TRBV2 | few | TRBD2 | 15 | CASSETSGRVGEQFF | TGTGCCAGCAGTGAAACTAGCGGGAGGGTCGGCGAGCAGTTCTTC
TRBJ1-4 | TRBV7-6 | NA | TRBD1 | 15 | CASSPSDRANEKLFF | TGTGCCAGCAGCCCCAGCGACAGGGCAAATGAAAAACTGTTTTTT
TRBJ1-4 | TRBV29-1 | NA | NA | 14 | CSVFDIATNEKLFF | TGCAGCGTGTTCGACATTGCAACTAATGAAAAACTGTTTTTT
TRBJ2-1 | TRBV7-2 | medium-sized | TRBD2 | 15 | CASSFGLAGYNEQFF | TGTGCCAGCAGCTTTGGACTAGCGGGATACAATGAGCAGTTCTTC
TRBJ2-7 | TRBV7-3 | NA | NA | 13 | CASSYGDSYEQYF | TGTGCCAGCAGCTATGGGGACTCCTACGAGCAGTACTTC
TRBJ2-3 | TRBV5-1 | NA | TRBD2 | 16 | CASSEGLAASTDTQYF | TGCGCCAGTTCCGAAGGTCTAGCGGCTAGCACAGATACGCAGTATTTT
TRBJ2-1 | TRBV6-5 | few | NA | 13 | CASGLSSYNEQFF | TGTGCCAGCGGACTCAGCTCCTACAATGAGCAGTTCTTC
TRBJ1-5 | TRBV7-9 | few | TRBD1 | 15 | CASSLSRDRDQPQHF | TGTGCCAGCAGCCTGTCCCGGGACAGGGATCAGCCCCAGCATTTT
TRBJ2-7 | TRBV5-1 | NA | TRBD1 | 14 | CASSWGTGGGEQYF | TGCGCCAGCAGCTGGGGGACAGGGGGCGGCGAGCAGTACTTC
TRBJ2-3 | TRBV4-2 | few | TRBD2 | 20 | CASSQDRGIAGHTSTDTQYF | TGTGCCAGCAGCCAAGATAGGGGAATAGCGGGCCACACTAGCACAGATACGCAGTATTTT
TRBJ2-2 | TRBV7-3 | NA | NA | 14 | CASSPSYFTGELFF | TGTGCCAGCAGCCCTTCGTATTTTACCGGGGAGCTGTTTTTT
TRBJ1-3 | TRBV7-2 | NA | NA | 13 | CASSWSSGNTIYF | TGTGCCAGCAGCTGGAGCTCTGGAAACACCATATATTTT
TRBJ2-5 | TRBV7-3 | NA | NA | 15 | CASSLSGSRGETQYF | TGTGCCAGCAGCTTAAGCGGATCTCGGGGAGAGACCCAGTACTTC
TRBJ2-2 | TRBV5-1 | NA | NA | 12 | CAISSYTGELFF | TGCGCCATCTCAAGCTACACCGGGGAGCTGTTTTTT
TRBJ1-1 | TRBV18 | NA | TRBD1 | 11 | CASSLGQGAFF | TGTGCCAGCTCCCTCGGACAGGGGGCTTTCTTT
TRBJ2-7 | TRBV11-3 | NA | TRBD2 | 14 | CASSLDGRRDEQYF | TGTGCCAGCAGCTTAGACGGGAGGCGGGACGAGCAGTACTTC
TRBJ2-3 | TRBV6-4 | NA | TRBD1 | 17 | CASSDLPLTGSTDTQYF | TGTGCCAGCAGTGACCTTCCCTTGACAGGGTCAACAGATACGCAGTATTTT
TRBJ1-6 | TRBV28 | once | TRBD1 | 15 | CASSPLGQGYSPLHF | TGTGCCAGCAGCCCATTGGGACAGGGGTATTCCCCCCTCCACTTT